This T cell receptor (beta chain) appears in the sequencing data of a study of breast tumors, draining lymph nodes, adjacent tissues. The study, taken as a whole, reports: Tumor and nontumor repertoires were significantly more similar in luminal-like than in basal-like breast cancer. Compared with lymph nodes, tumors were less diverse; compared with nontumor tissue, more. Tumor T cell lymph node origin was a supported hypothesis, not proven.

MiXCR, run by TCRdb on the multiplex PCR reads, gives a single entry per CDR3 protein. The table shows 150,000 to 200,000 distinct CDR3 sequences, with roughly a third occurring only once. Samples came from axillary lymph nodes draining the breast cancer. This clonotype was picked up many times. Its antigen is not known. The specimen was axillary lymph node tissue. The receptor was derived from a female donor with breast cancer. Some clones in this sample may be carry-over from other donors' samples.

The CDR3 loop is CAWSGGQGVSYEQYF. Here the CDR3 DNA reads TGTGCCTGGAGTGGAGGACAGGGGGTTTCCTACGAGCAGTACTTC. This rearrangement joins TRBV30 to TRBJ2-7; 10 bases are shared with TRBD1. The CDR3 totals 15 residues. In germline, CDR1 is GTSNPN, CDR2 SVGIG (reference sequence). J lost 1 base, V lost 1 base, and 4 bases had no gene match.